These T cell receptor beta chains were read from a single sample in a study of cytomegalovirus exposure and HLA in healthy donors. This table comes from immunoSEQ multiplex PCR, and its TCRdb copy is limited to in-frame clones, with some not included. The table shows about 210,000 clones, with 82% occurring only once. Sequencing was done on a sample of PBMCs. These receptors were obtained from a man aged 40-50 years in good health and CMV-seropositive. The CDR3 runs from the conserved cysteine through the conserved F or W. D genes are given only for firm matches. Clone size appears in some rows only: once, few, many, or a class for an expanded clone.

V	D	J	size	CDR3	DNA
TRBV19	-	TRBJ1-1	-	CASSIDLRGGTEAFF	TGTGCCAGTAGTATAGATCTTAGGGGTGGCACTGAAGCTTTCTTT
TRBV4-1	-	TRBJ2-2	few	CASSPWTGGDLYTGELFF	TGCGCCAGCAGCCCGTGGACAGGCGGGGACCTGTACACCGGGGAGCTGTTTTTT
TRBV5-8	-	TRBJ2-1	few	CASSLPPQGYNEQFF	TGTGCCAGCAGCTTACCCCCACAGGGTTACAATGAGCAGTTCTTC
TRBV11-3	TRBD2	TRBJ2-2	-	CASSRGLAGGTGELFF	TGTGCCAGCAGCCGCGGACTAGCGGGAGGGACCGGGGAGCTGTTTTTT
TRBV11-3	-	TRBJ1-4	-	CASSSASRLATNEKLFF	TGTGCCAGCAGCTCCGCGTCCCGCCTCGCAACTAATGAAAAACTGTTTTTT
TRBV30	-	TRBJ2-3	-	CAWSRSGFTDTQYF	TGTGCCTGGAGTCGCAGCGGGTTCACAGATACGCAGTATTTT
TRBV7-3	TRBD1	TRBJ2-1	-	CASSLSQKGASEQFF	TGTGCCAGCAGCTTATCCCAAAAGGGGGCGAGTGAGCAGTTCTTC
TRBV6-5	-	TRBJ2-2	-	CASKLIANTGELFF	TGTGCCAGCAAGTTAATAGCGAACACCGGGGAGCTGTTTTTT
TRBV4-1	-	TRBJ1-1	-	CASSQGVGGATEAFF	TGCGCCAGCAGCCAAGGCGTGGGGGGGGCCACTGAAGCTTTCTTT
TRBV28	-	TRBJ2-7	-	CASSRTVYEQYF	TGTGCCAGCAGCCGGACAGTCTACGAGCAGTACTTC
TRBV19	-	TRBJ2-2	once	CASSHGRENTGELFF	TGTGCCAGTAGCCACGGACGGGAGAACACCGGGGAGCTGTTTTTT
TRBV30	TRBD1	TRBJ1-1	-	CAWSGDRVNTEAFF	TGTGCCTGGAGTGGGGACAGAGTAAACACTGAAGCTTTCTTT
TRBV6-1	-	TRBJ1-4	-	CASNDRLGVEKLFF	TGTGCCAGCAACGACAGGCTCGGGGTAGAAAAACTGTTTTTT
TRBV5-5	TRBD1	TRBJ1-5	-	CASSQGQEQPQHF	TGTGCCAGCAGCCAAGGACAGGAACAGCCCCAGCATTTT
TRBV6-1	-	TRBJ1-5	-	CASSEGHDQPQHF	TGTGCCAGCAGTGAAGGACATGATCAGCCCCAGCATTTT
TRBV30	-	TRBJ2-5	-	CAWSVGAHKGETQYF	TGTGCCTGGAGTGTTGGGGCCCACAAAGGAGAGACCCAGTACTTC
TRBV5-6	-	TRBJ2-2	-	CASSTDSYTGELFF	TGTGCCAGCAGCACGGACTCTTACACCGGGGAGCTGTTTTTT
TRBV19	-	TRBJ1-1	few	CASEAAGRSMNTEAFF	TGTGCCAGTGAAGCCGCGGGGAGGAGCATGAACACTGAAGCTTTCTTT
TRBV27	TRBD1	TRBJ2-3	-	CASSLWTGDTDTQYF	TGTGCCAGCAGTTTATGGACAGGGGATACAGATACGCAGTATTTT
TRBV7-3	TRBD1	TRBJ2-2	few	CASSSTGSNTGELFF	TGTGCCAGCAGTTCGACAGGGTCGAACACCGGGGAGCTGTTTTTT
TRBV18	TRBD2	TRBJ2-5	-	CASTDGREWLNQETQYF	TGTGCCAGCACCGACGGGCGGGAGTGGCTAAACCAAGAGACCCAGTACTTC
TRBV4-1	-	TRBJ1-2	-	CASSQDRGTNYGYTF	TGCGCCAGCAGCCAAGACCGGGGGACTAACTATGGCTACACCTTC
TRBV19	TRBD1	TRBJ2-7	-	CASSPPGQGVYEQYF	TGTGCCAGTAGTCCACCGGGACAGGGGGTCTACGAGCAGTACTTC
TRBV6-1	-	TRBJ1-1	once	CASSAGGTTEAFF	TGTGCCAGCAGTGCGGGGGGAACCACTGAAGCTTTCTTT
TRBV15	TRBD2	TRBJ2-2	-	CATSGAGAGELFF	TGTGCCACCAGCGGAGCGGGAGCCGGGGAGCTGTTTTTT
TRBV7-9	TRBD1	TRBJ2-7	-	CASSSLETGTGLHEQYF	TGTGCCAGCAGCTCCTTAGAAACCGGGACAGGGCTGCACGAGCAGTACTTC
TRBV9	TRBD2	TRBJ2-1	-	CASSESGSSYNEQFF	TGTGCCAGCAGCGAAAGCGGGAGCTCCTACAATGAGCAGTTCTTC
TRBV5-8	TRBD2	TRBJ2-1	-	CASSLSGLAERNNEQFF	TGTGCCAGCAGCTTGTCCGGGCTAGCGGAGAGAAACAATGAGCAGTTCTTC
TRBV7-6	-	TRBJ2-5	-	CASSPLSRGETQYF	TGTGCCAGCAGCCCCCTCAGCAGAGGGGAGACCCAGTACTTC
TRBV7-9	TRBD2	TRBJ2-5	few	CASSPSGDQETQYF	TGTGCCAGCAGCCCAAGCGGGGACCAAGAGACCCAGTACTTC
TRBV6-4	TRBD2	TRBJ2-1	-	CASSEYMTSGYNEQFF	TGTGCCAGCAGTGAATATATGACTAGCGGTTACAATGAGCAGTTCTTC
TRBV7-3	TRBD1	TRBJ1-1	-	CASSLGQGGGEAFF	TGTGCCAGCAGCTTGGGACAGGGGGGAGGTGAAGCTTTCTTT
TRBV5-4	-	TRBJ1-4	-	CASSLDLGAREKLFF	TGTGCCAGCAGCTTGGATCTGGGGGCAAGAGAAAAACTGTTTTTT
TRBV30	-	TRBJ1-5	-	CAWSDSSNQPQHF	TGTGCCTGGAGTGATAGTAGCAATCAGCCCCAGCATTTT
TRBV25-1	-	TRBJ2-6	-	CASSDSGISGANVLTF	TGTGCCAGCAGTGATAGTGGTATCTCTGGGGCCAACGTCCTGACTTTC
TRBV5-5	-	TRBJ1-5	-	CASALGTYGNQPQHF	TGTGCCAGCGCGTTGGGCACCTACGGCAATCAGCCCCAGCATTTT
TRBV18	TRBD1	TRBJ1-2	-	CASSPQTGEWGYTF	TGTGCCAGCTCACCCCAGACAGGGGAATGGGGCTACACCTTC
TRBV27	-	TRBJ1-4	once	CASSFALGGGRHEKLFF	TGTGCCAGCAGTTTCGCCCTCGGGGGGGGGCGCCATGAAAAACTGTTTTTT
TRBV4-1	-	TRBJ2-5	-	CASSQVPPSARETQYF	TGCGCCAGCAGCCAAGTCCCCCCTAGCGCTCGAGAGACCCAGTACTTC
TRBV7-7	TRBD1	TRBJ2-1	-	CASSPVDRAYNEQFF	TGTGCTAGCAGCCCAGTGGACAGGGCGTACAATGAGCAGTTCTTC
TRBV7-3	TRBD1	TRBJ1-5	-	CASSRDRDQPQHF	TGTGCCAGCAGCCGCGACAGGGATCAGCCCCAGCATTTT
TRBV7-2	TRBD2	TRBJ2-7	-	CASSLGTSGRSSYEQYF	TGTGCCAGCAGCTTAGGGACTAGCGGGAGGAGCTCCTACGAGCAGTACTTC
TRBV5-1	TRBD1	TRBJ1-2	-	CASSERPGQGSYGYTF	TGCGCCAGCAGCGAGCGGCCGGGACAGGGAAGCTATGGCTACACCTTC
TRBV19	-	TRBJ1-1	-	CATRTQGMNTEAFF	TGTGCCACCCGGACTCAGGGGATGAACACTGAAGCTTTCTTT
TRBV20-1	-	TRBJ1-1	-	CSARDEVAAFF	TGCAGTGCTAGAGATGAAGTTGCGGCTTTCTTT
TRBV19	-	TRBJ1-2	-	CASTLGTGPNYGYTF	TGTGCCAGTACACTTGGAACAGGGCCCAACTATGGCTACACCTTC
TRBV5-1	TRBD2	TRBJ2-3	-	CASSPTSGRFTDTQYF	TGCGCCAGCAGTCCGACTAGCGGGAGGTTCACAGATACGCAGTATTTT
TRBV19	TRBD1	TRBJ1-3	-	CASSIHSQGARSGNTIYF	TGTGCCAGTAGTATCCATAGCCAGGGGGCACGGTCTGGAAACACCATATATTTT
TRBV28	-	TRBJ1-1	-	CASSFPGHVLNTEAFF	TGTGCCAGCAGTTTTCCGGGACACGTACTGAACACTGAAGCTTTCTTT
TRBV4-1	TRBD1	TRBJ2-2	-	CASSLPTDRGSTGELFF	TGCGCCAGCAGCCTCCCTACGGACAGGGGGAGCACCGGGGAGCTGTTTTTT
TRBV9	-	TRBJ2-1	-	CASSVIATPGEQFF	TGTGCCAGCAGCGTAATAGCGACCCCGGGTGAGCAGTTCTTC
TRBV6-6	-	TRBJ1-2	-	CASSLVAFNYGYTF	TGTGCCAGCAGTCTCGTGGCATTTAACTATGGCTACACCTTC
TRBV7-3	-	TRBJ1-1	-	CASSLDRLNTEAFF	TGTGCCAGCAGCTTAGACAGGTTGAACACTGAAGCTTTCTTT
TRBV7-9	TRBD1	TRBJ1-2	-	CASSLGTGTYGYTF	TGTGCCAGCAGCCTCGGGACAGGGACCTATGGCTACACCTTC
TRBV7-9	-	TRBJ1-3	-	CASSLVNTGNTIYF	TGTGCCAGCAGCTTAGTAAACACCGGAAACACCATATATTTT
TRBV5-6	-	TRBJ1-5	once	CASSSQGNSNQPQHF	TGTGCCAGCAGCTCACAGGGAAATAGCAATCAGCCCCAGCATTTT
TRBV7-9	-	TRBJ1-2	-	CASSFEKSYGYTF	TGTGCCAGCAGCTTTGAAAAGAGCTATGGCTACACCTTC
TRBV11-1	-	TRBJ1-5	-	CASSPGYGQPQHF	TGTGCCAGCAGCCCAGGGTACGGCCAGCCCCAGCATTTT
TRBV27	-	TRBJ2-3	-	CASSRDSTDTQYF	TGTGCCAGCAGTCGGGACTCCACAGATACGCAGTATTTT